This TCR beta chain was retrieved from a study of early T cells in non-severe SARS-CoV-2 infection. Study-wide results and caveats: Matching against VDJdb likely underestimated virus-specific expansions, favoring anti-spike CD8.

Attachment of unique molecular identifiers was made to individual cDNA molecules. TCRdb re-analysed the 5' RACE reads in MiXCR, keeping a single row per CDR3 protein. The sample records 45,000 to 55,000 distinct CDR3 sequences, roughly 10% being singletons. This CDR3 has 12 amino acids. V was cut by 2 bases and J by 5 bases, with 5 bases left in between. CDR1 and CDR2 from the germline V gene are SGHTA and FQGTGA. Comments on this clonotype: Its antigen is undetermined.

The TCR was taken from an adult who was a healthcare worker with PCR-confirmed SARS-CoV-2 infection or an uninfected control (not recorded which). The material sequenced was whole blood. The V and J genes are TRBV7-3 and TRBJ2-3; D call uncertain. The chain's CDR3 is CASSLFGDTQYF. The DNA of the CDR3 is TGTGCCAGCAGCTTATTCGGAGATACGCAGTATTTT.